The subject of this entry is one T cell receptor beta chain. Antigen: not known. Patients between 18 and 65 years old had hyperthyroidism, newly diagnosed and lasting under 2 months. Patients were excluded for uncontrolled infection, other autoimmune disease, pregnancy or lactation. This sample is part of a study of T cells in Graves' hyperthyroidism and ophthalmopathy. Overall study: Pretreatment peripheral blood was obtained at initial diagnosis. Findings of the study overall: For ophthalmopathy, model prediction preceded onset by a median roughly 5.9 months.

RNA transcripts served as the template for amplifying TCR beta CDR3 regions. The HTBI primer set served for first-round RT-PCR of the TCR CDR3. TCRdb passed the multiplex PCR reads through MiXCR, listing each CDR3 protein once. The repertoire holds roughly 740,000 distinct CDR3 sequences, with around 15% as singletons. CDR1 and CDR2 from the germline V gene are ENHRY and SYGVKD. The CDR3 is 14 residues long. Trimming left V 2 bases short and J 6 bases short, with 13 bases between. The V call is TRBV10-3, the J call TRBJ1-1; D might be TRBD1 (5 bases). The TCR sequence derives from a man aged 18-30 years with Graves' hyperthyroidism. The sequenced sample was blood. CDR3 amino acids: CAISERGESSEAFF. In nucleotides, the CDR3 is TGTGCCATCAGTGAGCGAGGGGAAAGTTCTGAAGCTTTCTTT.